The 21 T cell receptor beta chains below all came from one sample that was sequenced in a study of shared clonotypes between healthy human individuals. The repertoire was sequenced with immunoSEQ multiplex PCR; TCRdb's copy has only in-frame clones and lacks some. The sample lists around 1,900,000 clones; roughly 95% were seen once. The naive CD8 fraction comprised CD45RO-negative cells positively selected for CCR7 and excluded terminally differentiated effector memory CD45RA+ cells. The sequenced material came from naive CD8+ T cells from PBMCs. These receptors were taken from a man between 18 and 29 years old in good health. Some clones in this sample may be carry-over from other donors' samples.

This sequence joins TRBV11-2 and TRBJ2-7, with D perhaps TRBD1 or TRBD2 (5 bases each). CDR1 is SGHAT and CDR2 is FQNNGV in the germline V gene. Trimming stripped 5 bases from V and 0 bases from J, with 14 bases between. This CDR3 comprises 15 residues. The CDR3 region has the DNA TGTGCCAGCAGCCCCAGGGACCAGGACTCCTACGAGCAGTACTTC. The encoded protein is CASSPRDQDSYEQYF.

Details on this clone: This sample includes further DNA sequences coding for the same CDR3. This chain connects TRBV27 to TRBJ2-7, with 11 positions matching TRBD1. Germline assignment: CDR1 MNHEY and CDR2 SMNVEV (reference sequence). The V and J ends lost 6 bases and 4 bases, in that order; junction bases with no gene match: 5. The CDR3 has 14 amino acids. CDR3 nucleotides: TGTGCCAGCAGCCCCGGGACAGGGGGTTACGAGCAGTACTTC. Its protein is CASSPGTGGYEQYF.

This chain joins TRBV4-2 and TRBJ2-7; D might be TRBD2 (6 bases). V gave up 3 bases and J gave up 2 bases, with 11 bases separating them. Germline V CDR1 and CDR2: LGHNA, YNFKEQ. This CDR3 has 14 amino acids. CDR3 DNA sequence: TGTGCCAGCAGCCAGGGAGGAGGCGCCTACGAGCAGTACTTC. This gives the protein CASSQGGGAYEQYF.

This clone has a single count. The rearrangement uses TRBV7-6 and TRBJ1-5, with 8 bases that match TRBD1. The CDR3 covers 17 residues. The V and J ends lost 1 base and 6 bases, in that order; junction bases with no gene match: 11. The germline V gene has CDR1 SGHVS and CDR2 FNYEAQ. Written as DNA, the CDR3 is TGTGCCAGCAGCTTAGGAACAGGGGGAGTATGGGGTCAGCCCCAGCATTTT. This codes for CASSLGTGGVWGQPQHF.

This rearrangement joins TRBV29-1 to TRBJ1-2; no firm D call. The CDR3 spans 12 residues. Germline V CDR1 and CDR2: SQVTM, ANQGSEA. With 1 base removed from V and 8 bases from J, the gap between germline ends came to 11 bases. Written as DNA, the CDR3 is TGCAGCGTTGAAGGGCCCTCCGGGGGCTACACCTTC. It encodes CSVEGPSGGYTF. Using reference TRBV29-1 and TRBJ1-2 for the parts outside the CDR3, the full variable domain is SAVISQKPSRDICQRGTSLTIQCQVDSQVTMMFWYRQQPGQSLTLIATANQGSEATYESGFVIDKFPISRPNLTFSTLTVSNMSPEDSSIYLCSVEGPSGGYTFGSGTRLTVV.

This clone appeared once. The chain uses TRBV28 and TRBJ1-5; perhaps TRBD1 as D (6 bases). The V gene lost 5 bases and the J gene lost 4 bases, with 15 bases spanning the gap. CDR1 is MDHEN, CDR2 SYDVKM, per germline. There are 15 residues in the CDR3. CDR3 in amino acids: CASSGTSAGNQPQHF. The CDR3, as DNA: TGTGCCAGCAGTGGGACATCGGCGGGGAATCAGCCCCAGCATTTT. Based on the CDR3 plus reference TRBV28 and TRBJ1-5, the full variable domain is DVKVTQSSRYLVKRTGEKVFLECVQDMDHENMFWYRQDPGLGLRLIYFSYDVKMKEKGDIPEGYSVSREKKERFSLILESASTNQTSMYLCASSGTSAGNQPQHFGDGTRLSIL.

The J gene is TRBJ2-1, the V gene TRBV28; no clear D. Germline-derived CDR1 and CDR2 are MDHEN and SYDVKM. The CDR3 length is 14 residues. V gave up 3 bases and J gave up 5 bases, with 11 bases separating them. CDR3 loop: CASSFPGTDNEQFF. The CDR3 DNA reads TGTGCCAGCAGTTTCCCCGGTACCGACAATGAGCAGTTCTTC.

The chain links TRBV7-9 to TRBJ2-7; D perhaps matches TRBD2 (5 bases). With 5 bases removed from V and 3 bases from J, the gap between germline ends came to 14 bases. CDR3 length: 14 residues. Germline V gives CDR1 SEHNR, CDR2 FQNEAQ (reference sequence). This CDR3 is CASSDRGLSYEQYF. CDR3 bases: TGTGCCAGCAGCGACCGGGGTCTGAGCTACGAGCAGTACTTC.

A note on this clone: In the same sample, other DNA sequences code for this CDR3. This chain joins TRBV6-1 and TRBJ2-7; 10 bases are shared with TRBD1. The germline V gene encodes CDR1 MNHNS and CDR2 SASEGT. This CDR3 has 15 amino acids. Trimming cost V 3 bases and J 0 bases; bases outside gene matches: 2. The CDR3 protein is CASSEWTGGSYEQYF. The CDR3 DNA reads as TGTGCCAGCAGTGAGTGGACAGGGGGCTCCTACGAGCAGTACTTC.

The CDR3 is CASSPTGTGRYRLSYEQYF. The CDR3 DNA sequence: TGTGCCAGCAGTCCCACCGGGACAGGGCGATATAGACTCTCCTACGAGCAGTACTTC. This chain uses TRBV27 with TRBJ2-7, with 9 bases aligning to TRBD1. CDR3 length: 19 residues. Germline CDR1 MNHEY, CDR2 SMNVEV (reference sequence). Unmatched junction bases numbered 17, after V lost 5 bases and J lost 0 bases.

CDR3 protein: CASSPWGLTHGYTF. In DNA form, the CDR3 reads TGTGCCAGCAGCCCGTGGGGACTGACCCATGGCTACACCTTC. V gene TRBV28 combines with J gene TRBJ1-2, with a tentative D call TRBD1 (5 bases). The CDR3 consists of 14 residues. The germline V gene encodes CDR1 MDHEN and CDR2 SYDVKM. Trimming cost V 6 bases and J 6 bases, with 17 bases left between them.

V is TRBV5-1 and J is TRBJ2-1; D is perhaps TRBD1 (5 bases). Trimming took off 2 bases at V and 1 base at J, with 13 bases between the two ends. CDR3 length: 16 residues. Looked up from germline, CDR1 is SGHRS and CDR2 is YFSETQ. CDR3 coding DNA: TGCGCCAGCAGCTTCAAGGGGCAGAAATCCTACAATGAGCAGTTCTTC. Translation: CASSFKGQKSYNEQFF.

CDR3 amino acids: CASGTRDTNYGYTF. DNA for the CDR3: TGCGCCAGCGGGACCAGGGATACTAACTATGGCTACACCTTC. This chain uses TRBV5-1 with TRBJ1-2, with TRBD1 as a possible D gene (5 bases). Between the trimmed V and J ends, which lost 7 bases and 0 bases, there was a span of 13 bases. The CDR3 spans 14 residues. In germline, CDR1 is SGHRS, CDR2 YFSETQ. Variable domain in full (rest from reference TRBV5-1 and TRBJ1-2): KAGVTQTPRYLIKTRGQQVTLSCSPISGHRSVSWYQQTPGQGLQFLFEYFSETQRNKGNFPGRFSGRQFSNSRSEMNVSTLELGDSALYLCASGTRDTNYGYTFGSGTRLTVV.

This sequence joins TRBV6-5 and TRBJ2-7; TRBD1 matches 8 bases. V was clipped by 5 bases and J by 5 bases; unmatched bases: 11. CDR1 is MNHEY and CDR2 is SVGAGI in the germline V gene. The CDR3 has 15 residues. As DNA, the CDR3 is TGTGCCAGCAGTCCACGGACAGGGTCGACGCACGAGCAGTACTTC. Translated, it gives CASSPRTGSTHEQYF.

The chain recombines TRBV7-8 with TRBJ2-4, with D tentatively TRBD2 (6 bases). Trimming took off 1 base at V and 1 base at J, with 11 bases between the two ends. Germline CDR1 reads SGHVS; CDR2 reads FQNEAQ. The CDR3 contains 16 residues. CDR3 in amino acids: CASSLGGAGAKNIQYF. CDR3 bases: TGTGCCAGCAGCTTAGGAGGGGCGGGGGCCAAAAACATTCAGTACTTC. Combining the CDR3 with reference TRBV7-8 and TRBJ2-4 gives the whole variable domain GAGVSQSPRYKVAKRGQDVALRCDPISGHVSLFWYQQALGQGPEFLTYFQNEAQLDKSGLPSDRFFAERPEGSVSTLKIQRTQQEDSAVYLCASSLGGAGAKNIQYFGAGTRLSVL.

The chain combines TRBV25-1 with TRBJ1-2; TRBD1 agrees at 7 bases. The germline CDR1 and CDR2 sequences are MGHDK and SYGVNS. This CDR3 comprises 13 residues. Trimming cost V 5 bases and J 4 bases; bases outside gene matches: 4. CDR3 in amino acids: CASSIGGAYGYTF. The DNA of the CDR3 is TGTGCCAGCAGTATAGGGGGCGCCTATGGCTACACCTTC.

This chain connects TRBV4-3 to TRBJ2-1, with 12 bases aligning to TRBD2. The length of the CDR3 is 14 residues. In germline, CDR1 is LGHNA, CDR2 YSLEER. The J segment lost 14 bases and the V segment lost 1 base, leaving 6 bases of the junction unmatched. The CDR3 reads CASSQGRLAGEEFF. As DNA, the CDR3 is TGCGCCAGCAGCCAAGGTAGACTAGCGGGAGAGGAGTTCTTC.

This rearrangement joins TRBV6-1 to TRBJ2-7; no definite D call. Germline V lookup: CDR1 MNHNS, CDR2 SASEGT. The V end lost 4 bases, the J end lost 0 bases, and 13 bases lay between the germline ends. The CDR3 extends over 15 amino acids. The CDR3 DNA sequence: TGTGCCAGCAGTGGGCAATCATTATTCTCCTACGAGCAGTACTTC. Translating gives CASSGQSLFSYEQYF.

This clone was seen once. The V call is TRBV28, the J call TRBJ1-4; D remains unclear. V was pared by 3 bases and J by 8 bases, with 19 bases between. This CDR3 is built from 16 residues. Germline lookup yields CDR1 MDHEN and CDR2 SYDVKM. The CDR3 is CASSFLTEGNGEKLFF. The CDR3 nucleotides are TGTGCCAGCAGTTTCTTGACGGAGGGCAATGGGGAAAAACTGTTTTTT.

V is TRBV2 and J is TRBJ1-5; no firm D call. This CDR3 has 18 amino acids. Germline values: CDR1 SNHLY, CDR2 FYNNEI. Between the trimmed V and J ends, which lost 6 bases and 0 bases, there was a span of 21 bases. CDR3 in amino acids: CASSPLVEWEYSNQPQHF. Here the CDR3 DNA reads TGTGCCAGCAGCCCCCTGGTTGAGTGGGAGTATAGCAATCAGCCCCAGCATTTT.

CDR3 in DNA: TGTGCCAGCAGTCCGGGGATCGGGGAGCTGTTTTTT. Translated: CASSPGIGELFF. The chain has TRBV9 and TRBJ2-2, with TRBD2 as a possible D gene (5 bases). Germline V CDR1 and CDR2: SGDLS, YYNGEE. V lost 5 bases to trimming and J lost 7 bases, with 9 bases between them. The CDR3 runs to 12 residues.